This entry lists 15 T cell receptor beta chains sequenced from one sample in a study of blood T cell repertoires in COVID-19 (dated by TCRdb to 2018 to 2020). Libraries were prepared through the immunoSEQ multiplex PCR assay. The clones in this table, taken by TCRdb from immuneACCESS, are in-frame only. Not every clone is retained; where verified, under half of the shortfall comes from an unresolved V gene, and the cause of the rest is unknown. For this sample there are around 150,000 clones; 80% to 85% appear just once. Approximately 13% of the sample goes to the ten largest clones. Sequencing was performed on PBMCs or T cells enriched from blood (not recorded which). All receptors come from a woman aged 60-70 years who had recovered from COVID-19.

CDR3 in amino acids: CASTRGQYGYTF. DNA of the CDR3: TGTGCCAGCACTAGGGGGCAATATGGCTACACCTTC. J is TRBJ1-2 and V is TRBV6-5, with 7 nucleotides matching TRBD1. The CDR3 extends over 12 amino acids. The J segment lost 5 bases and the V segment lost 7 bases, leaving 4 bases of the junction unmatched. Germline values: CDR1 MNHEY, CDR2 SVGAGI.

The gene calls are TRBV5-1 and TRBJ1-6; the D is unclear. Germline V CDR1 and CDR2: SGHRS, YFSETQ. The CDR3 consists of 16 residues. Trimming left V 4 bases short and J 5 bases short, with 16 bases between. This CDR3 reads CASSLKPGGDNSPLHF. CDR3 nucleotides: TGCGCCAGCAGCCTAAAACCGGGAGGAGATAATTCACCCCTCCACTTT.

The J gene is TRBJ2-3, the V gene TRBV27, with TRBD2 as a possible D gene (6 bases). Trimming stripped 1 base from V and 10 bases from J, with 18 bases between. The germline V gene has CDR1 MNHEY and CDR2 SMNVEV (reference sequence). The CDR3 length is 15 residues. In nucleotides, the CDR3 is TGTGCCAGCAGTTTATGGGGGAGGCTAGACGAGCCGCAGTATTTT. Its protein is CASSLWGRLDEPQYF.

The chain couples TRBV19 to TRBJ1-2, with 8 bases that match TRBD1. V shed 5 bases, J shed 7 bases, and the junction held 9 bases outside the gene matches. Germline loops: CDR1 LNHDA, CDR2 SQIVND (reference sequence). CDR3 length: 14 amino acids. The CDR3 loop is CASSPRQGLGGYTF. In DNA form, the CDR3 reads TGTGCCAGTAGTCCGCGACAGGGGTTGGGTGGCTACACCTTC.

V gene TRBV7-3 combines with J gene TRBJ2-3, with TRBD2 identical over 9 bases. The trim removed 5 bases at V and 3 bases at J, leaving 9 bases unmatched. This CDR3 spans 16 amino acids. Germline CDR1 is SGHTA and CDR2 is FQGTGA. The CDR3 DNA is TGTGCCAGCAGCCCGATACTAGCGGGTCCTACAGATACGCAGTATTTT. Residues: CASSPILAGPTDTQYF.

This clone was picked up one time. The V gene is TRBV7-9, the J gene TRBJ1-2; D remains ambiguous. Germline V lookup: CDR1 SEHNR, CDR2 FQNEAQ (reference sequence). V was shortened by 1 base and J by 7 bases, with 13 bases between the two germline ends. CDR3 length: 14 residues. The CDR3 here is CASSLDTASLGYTF. The CDR3 DNA is TGTGCCAGCAGCTTAGATACAGCCTCACTTGGCTACACCTTC.

CDR3 in DNA: TGTGCCAGCAGCCGGGGGACCTCCGATGGCTACACCTTC. It yields the protein CASSRGTSDGYTF. The rearrangement joins TRBV7-2 to TRBJ1-2; TRBD1 is a possible D gene (5 bases). V was cut by 5 bases and J by 6 bases, with 13 bases left in between. Germline V lookup: CDR1 SGHTA, CDR2 FQGNSA. This CDR3 region has 13 residues.

This chain links TRBV27 with TRBJ2-3; 8 positions agree with TRBD2. This CDR3 has 15 residues. The germline V gene encodes CDR1 MNHEY and CDR2 SMNVEV (reference sequence). Trimming at V came to 2 bases and at J to 4 bases, leaving 5 bases not matched to a gene. As DNA, the CDR3 is TGTGCCAGCAGTTTAGGGGCGGGAGGCGCAGATACGCAGTATTTT. This encodes CASSLGAGGADTQYF.

V gene TRBV3-1 (or the pseudogene TRBV3-2) combines with J gene TRBJ1-1, with D maybe TRBD1 (6 bases). CDR3 length: 14 amino acids. Trimming pared 5 bases from V and 1 base from J, leaving 11 bases between. CDR1 and CDR2 (germline): LGHDT, YNNKEL (reference sequence). The CDR3 spells CASSTLTGNTEAFF. The CDR3 bases are TGTGCCAGCAGCACCTTGACAGGGAACACTGAAGCTTTCTTT.

The rearrangement links TRBV19 to TRBJ1-2; perhaps TRBD1 as D (6 bases). The V gene's germline CDR1 is LNHDA and CDR2 SQIVND (reference sequence). There are 15 residues in the CDR3. V dropped 5 bases and J dropped 2 bases, with 15 bases sitting between them. CDR3 DNA: TGTGCCAGTAGTTCCTACAGGGTTGGAAACTATGGCTACACCTTC. Amino acids: CASSSYRVGNYGYTF.

J is TRBJ1-5 and V is TRBV27, with D maybe TRBD1 (6 bases). CDR1 and CDR2 (germline): MNHEY, SMNVEV (reference sequence). Trimming shortened V by 6 bases and J by 0 bases, and 18 bases separated the two germline ends. This CDR3 is 17 amino acids long. This CDR3 is CASSRPRTDHSNQPQHF. The CDR3 region has the DNA TGTGCCAGCAGCAGGCCACGGACAGACCATAGCAATCAGCCCCAGCATTTT.

This rearrangement joins TRBV5-5 to TRBJ1-1; unclear D gene. This CDR3 has 12 amino acids. Trimming removed 4 bases at V and 1 base at J, with 5 bases between. The V gene's germline CDR1 is SGHKS and CDR2 YYEKEE (reference sequence). The CDR3 loop reads CASSRGNTEAFF. For the CDR3, the DNA is TGTGCCAGCAGCAGAGGGAACACTGAAGCTTTCTTT.

This clone turned up a few times. The chain employs TRBV2 and TRBJ1-2, with TRBD1 matching 8 bases. CDR3 size: 14 residues. The junction had 9 bases not matched to a gene; V was cut back by 5 bases and J by 7 bases. Looked up from germline, CDR1 is SNHLY and CDR2 is FYNNEI. The CDR3 sequence is CASSILIDRGGYTF. The CDR3 DNA follows: TGTGCCAGCAGTATTCTCATTGACAGGGGTGGCTACACCTTC.

The genes are TRBV27 and TRBJ2-7; a weak D match, TRBD2 (6 bases). Germline CDR1 is MNHEY and CDR2 is SMNVEV (reference sequence). V gave up 3 bases and J gave up 3 bases, with 15 bases separating them. The CDR3 covers 15 residues. CDR3 loop: CASSFSAGGNYEQYF. The CDR3 DNA sequence: TGTGCCAGCAGTTTCTCTGCGGGCGGGAACTACGAGCAGTACTTC.

Written as DNA, the CDR3 is TGTGCCAGTAGTATCACAGGGGTAATTGTTTCACCCCTCCACTTT. Amino acid sequence: CASSITGVIVSPLHF. The chain uses TRBV19 and TRBJ1-6; 7 bases are shared with TRBD1. The CDR3 covers 15 residues. Trimming at V came to 3 bases and at J to 9 bases, leaving 8 bases not matched to a gene. The germline CDR1 and CDR2 sequences are LNHDA and SQIVND (reference sequence).